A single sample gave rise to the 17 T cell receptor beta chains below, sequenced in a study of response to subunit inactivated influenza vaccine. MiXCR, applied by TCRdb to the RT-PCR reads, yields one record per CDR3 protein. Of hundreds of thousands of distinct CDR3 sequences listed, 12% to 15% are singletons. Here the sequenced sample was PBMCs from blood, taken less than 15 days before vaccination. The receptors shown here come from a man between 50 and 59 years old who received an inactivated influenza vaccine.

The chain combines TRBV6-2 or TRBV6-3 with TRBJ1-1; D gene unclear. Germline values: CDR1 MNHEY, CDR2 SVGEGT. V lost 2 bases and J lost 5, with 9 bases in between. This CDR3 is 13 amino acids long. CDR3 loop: CASSYTGKTEAFF. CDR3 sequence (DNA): TGTGCCAGCAGTTACACCGGAAAGACTGAAGCTTTCTTT.

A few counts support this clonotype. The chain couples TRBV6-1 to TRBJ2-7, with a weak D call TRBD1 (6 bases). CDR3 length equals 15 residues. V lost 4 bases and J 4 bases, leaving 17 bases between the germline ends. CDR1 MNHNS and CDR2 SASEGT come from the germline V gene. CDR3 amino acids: CASSAPGHLRYEQYF. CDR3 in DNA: TGTGCCAGCAGTGCGCCGGGACACCTCCGGTACGAGCAGTACTTC.

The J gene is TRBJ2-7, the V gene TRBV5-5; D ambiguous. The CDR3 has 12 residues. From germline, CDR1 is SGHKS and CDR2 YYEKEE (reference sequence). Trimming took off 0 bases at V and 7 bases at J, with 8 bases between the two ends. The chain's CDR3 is CASSLDLGEQYF. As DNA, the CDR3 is TGTGCCAGCAGCTTGGACCTTGGGGAGCAGTACTTC.

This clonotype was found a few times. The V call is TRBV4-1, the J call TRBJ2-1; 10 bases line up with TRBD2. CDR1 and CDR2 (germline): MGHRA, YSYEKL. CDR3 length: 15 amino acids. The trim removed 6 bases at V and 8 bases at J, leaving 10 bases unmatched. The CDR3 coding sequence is TGCGCCAGCAGTACGAGCGGGGGGGCTAGCTATGAGCAGTTCTTC. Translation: CASSTSGGASYEQFF.

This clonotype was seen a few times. For the CDR3, the DNA is TGTGCCAGCAGTTTTGCGGGGAGTGCCCACGAGCAGTACTTC. Translating gives CASSFAGSAHEQYF. The J gene is TRBJ2-7, the V gene TRBV28; maybe TRBD2 (6 bases). This CDR3 contains 14 residues. Trimming cost V 3 bases and J 5 bases, with 14 bases left between them. From germline, CDR1 is MDHEN and CDR2 SYDVKM.

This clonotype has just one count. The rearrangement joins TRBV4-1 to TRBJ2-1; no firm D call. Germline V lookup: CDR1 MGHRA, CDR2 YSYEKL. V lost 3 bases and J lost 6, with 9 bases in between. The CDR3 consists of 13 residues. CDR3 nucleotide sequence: TGCGCCAGCAGCCAGTCGCTCGGCAATGAGCAGTTCTTC. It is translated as CASSQSLGNEQFF.

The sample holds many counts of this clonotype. CDR3 coding DNA: TGCGCCAGCAGCCAAGCGGGACAGGGATTTCATGGCTACACCTTC. It translates to CASSQAGQGFHGYTF. This rearrangement joins TRBV4-1 to TRBJ1-2, with 9 nucleotides matching TRBD1. Germline loops: CDR1 MGHRA, CDR2 YSYEKL. This CDR3 region has 15 residues. V shed 1 base, J shed 6 bases, and the junction held 6 bases outside the gene matches.

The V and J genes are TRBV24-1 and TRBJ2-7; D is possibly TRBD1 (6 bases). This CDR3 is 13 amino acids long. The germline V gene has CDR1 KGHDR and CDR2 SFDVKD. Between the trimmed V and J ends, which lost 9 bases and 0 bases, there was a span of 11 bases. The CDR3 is CATAQDSSYEQYF. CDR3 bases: TGTGCCACCGCACAGGACAGCTCCTACGAGCAGTACTTC.

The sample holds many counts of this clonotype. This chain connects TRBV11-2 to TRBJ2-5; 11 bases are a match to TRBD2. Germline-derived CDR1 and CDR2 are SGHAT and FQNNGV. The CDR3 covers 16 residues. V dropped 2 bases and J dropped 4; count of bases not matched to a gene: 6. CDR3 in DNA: TGTGCCAGCAGCTTATCTTGGCTAGCGGGAGGAGAGACCCAGTACTTC. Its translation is CASSLSWLAGGETQYF.

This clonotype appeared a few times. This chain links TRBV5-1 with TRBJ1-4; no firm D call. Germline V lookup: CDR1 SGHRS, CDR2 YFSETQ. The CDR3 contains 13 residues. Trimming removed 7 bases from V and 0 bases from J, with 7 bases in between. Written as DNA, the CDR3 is TGCGCCAGCCGGGATGCAACTAATGAAAAACTGTTTTTT. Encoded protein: CASRDATNEKLFF. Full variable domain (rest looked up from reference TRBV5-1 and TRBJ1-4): KAGVTQTPRYLIKTRGQQVTLSCSPISGHRSVSWYQQTPGQGLQFLFEYFSETQRNKGNFPGRFSGRQFSNSRSEMNVSTLELGDSALYLCASRDATNEKLFFGSGTQLSVL.

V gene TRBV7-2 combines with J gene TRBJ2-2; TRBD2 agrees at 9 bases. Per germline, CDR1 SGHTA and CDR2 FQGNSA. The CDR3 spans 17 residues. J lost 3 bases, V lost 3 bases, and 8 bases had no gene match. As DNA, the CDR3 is TGTGCCAGCAGCTTGTACCCGCGGGGGGGCTACACCGGGGAGCTGTTTTTT. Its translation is CASSLYPRGGYTGELFF.

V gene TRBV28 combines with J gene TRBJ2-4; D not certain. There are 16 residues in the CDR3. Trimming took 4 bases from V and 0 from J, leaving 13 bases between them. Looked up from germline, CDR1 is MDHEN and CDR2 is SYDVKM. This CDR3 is CASSSDPRLAKNIQYF. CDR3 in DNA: TGTGCCAGCAGTTCCGACCCCCGGCTAGCCAAAAACATTCAGTACTTC.

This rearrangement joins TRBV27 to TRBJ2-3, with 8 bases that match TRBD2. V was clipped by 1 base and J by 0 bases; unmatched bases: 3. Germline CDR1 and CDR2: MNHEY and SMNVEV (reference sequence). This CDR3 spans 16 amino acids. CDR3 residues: CASSLYAGGSTDTQYF. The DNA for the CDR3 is TGTGCCAGCAGTTTATACGCGGGGGGTAGCACAGATACGCAGTATTTT.

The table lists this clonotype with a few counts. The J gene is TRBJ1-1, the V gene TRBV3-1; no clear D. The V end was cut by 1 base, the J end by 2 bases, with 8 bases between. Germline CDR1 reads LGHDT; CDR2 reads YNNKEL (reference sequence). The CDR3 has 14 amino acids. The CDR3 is CASSQVQSNTEAFF. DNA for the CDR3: TGTGCCAGCAGCCAAGTTCAGTCCAACACTGAAGCTTTCTTT.

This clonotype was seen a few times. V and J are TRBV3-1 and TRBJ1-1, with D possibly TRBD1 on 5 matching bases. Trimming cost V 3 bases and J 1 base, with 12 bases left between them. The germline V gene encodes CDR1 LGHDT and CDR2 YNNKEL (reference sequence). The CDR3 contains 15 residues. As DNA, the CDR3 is TGTGCCAGCAGCCAGGCGGGGCAGGGGAACACTGAAGCTTTCTTT. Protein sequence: CASSQAGQGNTEAFF. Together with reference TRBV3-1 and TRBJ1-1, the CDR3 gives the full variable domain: DTAVSQTPKYLVTQMGNDKSIKCEQNLGHDTMYWYKQDSKKFLKIMFSYNNKELIINETVPNRFSPKSPDKAHLNLHINSLELGDSAVYFCASSQAGQGNTEAFFGQGTRLTVV.

CDR3 amino acids: CASSSTGDTYNEQFF. The CDR3, as DNA: TGTGCCAGCAGCTCCACCGGTGACACATACAATGAGCAGTTCTTC. The J gene is TRBJ2-1, the V gene TRBV7-3; D remains unclear. This CDR3 has 15 amino acids. Germline assignment: CDR1 SGHTA and CDR2 FQGTGA. V dropped 4 bases and J dropped 4 bases, with 14 bases sitting between them.

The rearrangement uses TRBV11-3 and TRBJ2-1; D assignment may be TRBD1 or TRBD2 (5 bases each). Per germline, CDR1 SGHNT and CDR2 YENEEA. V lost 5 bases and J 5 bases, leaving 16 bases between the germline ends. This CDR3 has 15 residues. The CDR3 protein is CASSPGPPLDNEQFF. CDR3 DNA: TGTGCCAGCAGCCCGGGACCCCCGCTGGACAATGAGCAGTTCTTC.